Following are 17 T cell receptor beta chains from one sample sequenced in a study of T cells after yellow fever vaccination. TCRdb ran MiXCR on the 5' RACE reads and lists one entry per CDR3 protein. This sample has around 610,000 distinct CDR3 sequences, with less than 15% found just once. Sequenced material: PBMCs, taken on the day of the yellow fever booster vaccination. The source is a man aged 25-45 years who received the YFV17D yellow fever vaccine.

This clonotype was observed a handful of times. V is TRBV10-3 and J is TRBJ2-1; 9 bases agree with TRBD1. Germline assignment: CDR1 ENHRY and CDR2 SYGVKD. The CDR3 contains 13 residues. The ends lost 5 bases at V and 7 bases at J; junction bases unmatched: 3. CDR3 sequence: CAISKGTGNEQFF. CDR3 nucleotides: TGTGCCATCAGTAAAGGGACAGGGAATGAGCAGTTCTTC.

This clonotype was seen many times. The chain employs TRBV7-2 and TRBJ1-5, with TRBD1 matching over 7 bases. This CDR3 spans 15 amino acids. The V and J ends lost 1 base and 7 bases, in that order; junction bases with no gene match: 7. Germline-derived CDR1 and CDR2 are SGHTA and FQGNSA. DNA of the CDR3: TGTGCCAGCAGCTTAGGGGACAGAGGACTCCAGCCCCAGCATTTT. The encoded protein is CASSLGDRGLQPQHF.

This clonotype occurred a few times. CDR3 nucleotide sequence: TGTGCCAGCAGCTTAGATGGACTGGGCACCGGGGAGCTGTTTTTT. Residues: CASSLDGLGTGELFF. The chain recombines TRBV7-2 with TRBJ2-2; D may be TRBD2 (5 bases). Germline V CDR1 and CDR2: SGHTA, FQGNSA. V was clipped by 1 base and J by 4 bases, with 10 bases between them. The CDR3 consists of 15 residues.

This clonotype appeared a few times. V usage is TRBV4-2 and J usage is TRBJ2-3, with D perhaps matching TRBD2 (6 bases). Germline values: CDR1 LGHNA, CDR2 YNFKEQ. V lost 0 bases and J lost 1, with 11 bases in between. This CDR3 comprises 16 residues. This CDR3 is CASSQEWASGTDTQYF. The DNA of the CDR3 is TGTGCCAGCAGCCAAGAGTGGGCTAGCGGCACAGATACGCAGTATTTT.

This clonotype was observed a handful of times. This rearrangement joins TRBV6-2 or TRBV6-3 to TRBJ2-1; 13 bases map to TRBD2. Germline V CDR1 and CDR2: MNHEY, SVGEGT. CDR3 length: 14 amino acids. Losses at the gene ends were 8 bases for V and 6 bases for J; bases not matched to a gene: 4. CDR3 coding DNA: TGTGCCAGCGAACTAGCGGGAGGGCTCAATGAGCAGTTCTTC. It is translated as CASELAGGLNEQFF.

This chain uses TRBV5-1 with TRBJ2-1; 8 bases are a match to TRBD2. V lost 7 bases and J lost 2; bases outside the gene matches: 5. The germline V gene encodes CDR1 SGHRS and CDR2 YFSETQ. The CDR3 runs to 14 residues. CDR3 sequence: CASFHSGTYNEQFF. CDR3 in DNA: TGCGCCAGCTTCCATAGCGGGACCTACAATGAGCAGTTCTTC. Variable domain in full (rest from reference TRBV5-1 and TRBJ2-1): KAGVTQTPRYLIKTRGQQVTLSCSPISGHRSVSWYQQTPGQGLQFLFEYFSETQRNKGNFPGRFSGRQFSNSRSEMNVSTLELGDSALYLCASFHSGTYNEQFFGPGTRLTVL.

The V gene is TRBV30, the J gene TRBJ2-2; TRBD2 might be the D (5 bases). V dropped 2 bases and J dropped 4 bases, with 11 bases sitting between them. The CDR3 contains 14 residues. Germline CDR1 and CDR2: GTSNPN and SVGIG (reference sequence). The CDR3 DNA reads TGTGCCTGGAGTTTTGCGGGCATCACCGGGGAGCTGTTTTTT. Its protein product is CAWSFAGITGELFF.

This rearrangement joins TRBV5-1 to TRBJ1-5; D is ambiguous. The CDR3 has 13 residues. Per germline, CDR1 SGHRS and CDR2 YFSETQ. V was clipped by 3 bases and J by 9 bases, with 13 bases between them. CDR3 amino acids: CASSSDGEWPQHF. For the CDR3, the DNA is TGCGCCAGCAGCTCTGACGGGGAATGGCCCCAGCATTTT.

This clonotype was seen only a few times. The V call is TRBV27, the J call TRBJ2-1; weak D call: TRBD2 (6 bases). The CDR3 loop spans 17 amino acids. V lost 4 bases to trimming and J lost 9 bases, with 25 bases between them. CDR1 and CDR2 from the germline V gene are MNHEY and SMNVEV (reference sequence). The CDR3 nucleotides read TGTGCCAGCAGTTCAAACCTAGCCGCGGGGCGTGTCCCTGAGCAGTTCTTC. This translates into CASSSNLAAGRVPEQFF.

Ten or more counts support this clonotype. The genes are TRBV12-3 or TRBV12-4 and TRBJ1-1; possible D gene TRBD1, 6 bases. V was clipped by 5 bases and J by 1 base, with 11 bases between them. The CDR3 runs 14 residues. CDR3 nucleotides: TGTGCCAGCAGTATGGGACACGCGAACACTGAAGCTTTCTTT. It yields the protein CASSMGHANTEAFF.

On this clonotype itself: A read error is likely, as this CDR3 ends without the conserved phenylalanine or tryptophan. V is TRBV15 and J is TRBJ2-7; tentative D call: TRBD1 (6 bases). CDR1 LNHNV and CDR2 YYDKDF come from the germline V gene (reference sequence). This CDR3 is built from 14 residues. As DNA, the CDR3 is TGTGCCTCCAGCCCCGACAGGACCAAGCTTGAGCAGTACATC. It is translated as CASSPDRTKLEQYI.

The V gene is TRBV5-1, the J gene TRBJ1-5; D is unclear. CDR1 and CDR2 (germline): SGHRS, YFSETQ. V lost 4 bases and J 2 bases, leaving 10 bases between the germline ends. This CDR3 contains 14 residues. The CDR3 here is CASSLTSGNQPQHF. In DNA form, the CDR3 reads TGCGCCAGCAGCCTGACAAGTGGCAATCAGCCCCAGCATTTT. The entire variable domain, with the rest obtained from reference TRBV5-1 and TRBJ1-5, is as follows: KAGVTQTPRYLIKTRGQQVTLSCSPISGHRSVSWYQQTPGQGLQFLFEYFSETQRNKGNFPGRFSGRQFSNSRSEMNVSTLELGDSALYLCASSLTSGNQPQHFGDGTRLSIL.

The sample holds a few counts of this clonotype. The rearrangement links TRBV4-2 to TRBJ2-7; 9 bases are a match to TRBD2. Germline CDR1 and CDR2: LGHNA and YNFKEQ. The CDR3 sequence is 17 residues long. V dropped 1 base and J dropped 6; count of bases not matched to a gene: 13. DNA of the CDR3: TGTGCCAGCAGCCAAGGCCGTGGAGCTAGCGGGAAAGCCGAGCAGTACTTC. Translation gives CASSQGRGASGKAEQYF.

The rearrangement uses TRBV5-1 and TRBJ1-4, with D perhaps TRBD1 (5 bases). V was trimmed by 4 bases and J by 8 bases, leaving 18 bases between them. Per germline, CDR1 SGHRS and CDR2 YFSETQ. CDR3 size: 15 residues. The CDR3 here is CASSETSGSDEKLFF. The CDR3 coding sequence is TGCGCCAGCAGCGAAACCTCAGGGTCGGACGAAAAACTGTTTTTT. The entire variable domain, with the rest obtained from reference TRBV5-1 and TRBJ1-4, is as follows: KAGVTQTPRYLIKTRGQQVTLSCSPISGHRSVSWYQQTPGQGLQFLFEYFSETQRNKGNFPGRFSGRQFSNSRSEMNVSTLELGDSALYLCASSETSGSDEKLFFGSGTQLSVL.

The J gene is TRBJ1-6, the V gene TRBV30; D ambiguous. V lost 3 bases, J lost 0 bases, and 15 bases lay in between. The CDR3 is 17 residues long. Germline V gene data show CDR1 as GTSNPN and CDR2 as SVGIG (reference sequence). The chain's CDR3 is CAWSKDRSSSYNSPLHF. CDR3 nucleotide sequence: TGTGCCTGGAGCAAGGACCGCTCGAGCTCCTATAATTCACCCCTCCACTTT.

The CDR3 region is CAISEDRGLETQYF. The CDR3 nucleotides are TGTGCCATCAGTGAGGACAGGGGGTTGGAGACCCAGTACTTC. The chain recombines TRBV10-3 with TRBJ2-5, with 9 bases fitting TRBD1. Germline-derived CDR1 and CDR2 are ENHRY and SYGVKD. Trimming cost V 2 bases and J 5 bases; bases outside gene matches: 3. The CDR3 consists of 14 residues.

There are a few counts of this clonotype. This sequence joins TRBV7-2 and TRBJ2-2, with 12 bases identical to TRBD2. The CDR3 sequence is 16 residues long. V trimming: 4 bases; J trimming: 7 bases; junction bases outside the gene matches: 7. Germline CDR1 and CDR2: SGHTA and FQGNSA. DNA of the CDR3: TGTGCCAGCAGCTCACAGACTAGCGGGAGTTTCGGGGAGCTGTTTTTT. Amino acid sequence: CASSSQTSGSFGELFF.